The sequence of this TCR beta chain was determined in a study of cytomegalovirus exposure and HLA in healthy donors. Whole-study results and caveats: CMV serostatus alone was available as immune exposure information. The number of N-insertions in an Asian-associated ancestry cluster was reportedly below the approximately 680-donor mean in a later analysis. There were several of the most significant clusters that appeared linked to common viral pathogens in a later analysis. A classifier reportedly called cytomegalovirus status with high sensitivity and specificity.

Between the trimmed V and J ends, which lost 3 bases and 5 bases, there was a span of 13 bases. This CDR3 contains 13 residues. Germline loops: CDR1 GTSNPN, CDR2 SVGIG (reference sequence). The study ran its PCR with 60 Vbeta and 13 Jbeta primers. Libraries were prepared by immunoSEQ multiplex PCR; TCRdb keeps only in-frame clonotypes and omits some of them. The sample includes approximately 150,000 clones, around 72% of them seen just once. As regards this clone: Its antigen remains unknown.

The sequencing sample was made of PBMCs. The chain has TRBV30 and TRBJ1-1; perhaps TRBD1 as D (6 bases). The clonotype originates from a female donor in good health and CMV-seronegative. CDR3 protein: CAWSVRGTTEAFF. In DNA form, the CDR3 reads TGTGCCTGGAGCGTCAGGGGTACGACTGAAGCTTTCTTT.